Following are 26 T cell receptor beta chains from one sample sequenced in a study of cytomegalovirus exposure and HLA in healthy donors. PCR employed 60 Vbeta and 13 Jbeta primers. TCRdb's copy holds only in-frame clones and misses some; the assay was immunoSEQ multiplex PCR. The data show roughly 92,000 clones, roughly 80% seen once. The source material was PBMCs. These receptors were collected from a man over 45 in good health and CMV-seropositive.

This chain links TRBV7-2 with TRBJ2-1; 8 bases fit TRBD1. CDR1 and CDR2 from the germline V gene are SGHTA and FQGNSA. V was clipped by 5 bases and J by 4 bases; unmatched bases: 7. The CDR3 is 15 amino acids. CDR3 residues: CASSPGQEFYNEQFF. CDR3 in DNA: TGTGCCAGCAGCCCGGGACAGGAGTTTTACAATGAGCAGTTCTTC. Full variable domain (missing parts from reference TRBV7-2 and TRBJ2-1): GAGVSQSPSNKVTEKGKDVELRCDPISGHTALYWYRQSLGQGLEFLIYFQGNSAPDKSGLPSDRFSAERTGGSVSTLTIQRTQQEDSAVYLCASSPGQEFYNEQFFGPGTRLTVL.

The J gene is TRBJ2-7, the V gene TRBV2, with 12 bases fitting TRBD1. Trimming at V came to 7 bases and at J to 5 bases, leaving 6 bases not matched to a gene. This CDR3 spans 14 amino acids. The germline gives CDR1 SNHLY, CDR2 FYNNEI. CDR3 nucleotide sequence: TGTGCCAGCATAGTGGGACAGGGGGCCGACGAGCAGTACTTC. Protein: CASIVGQGADEQYF.

Regarding this clone: One junction end disagrees with the germline gene, perhaps due to a read error. J is TRBJ2-1 and V is TRBV7-7, with D tentatively TRBD2 (6 bases). The CDR3 has 16 residues. Germline CDR1 and CDR2: SSHAT and FNYEAQ (reference sequence). The CDR3 protein is CASSPLGDWRNNEQFF. CDR3 DNA: TGTGCTAGCAGCCCCTTGGGGGACTGGAGAAACAATGAGCAGTTCTTC.

This chain links TRBV29-1 with TRBJ2-7, with 10 bases lining up with TRBD1. The CDR3 runs to 17 residues. J was trimmed by 2 bases and V by 0 bases; bases with no gene match: 10. Germline V gene sequence: CDR1 SQVTM, CDR2 ANQGSEA. The CDR3 DNA reads as TGCAGCGTTGAAGATCTTCTCGGACAGGGGGAGCCCTACGAGCAGTACTTC. It is translated as CSVEDLLGQGEPYEQYF.

Remarks on this clone: The sample contains more than one DNA sequence encoding this CDR3. The chain couples TRBV7-2 to TRBJ2-7, with 11 bases identical to TRBD2. The CDR3 has 14 amino acids. V trimming: 6 bases; J trimming: 6 bases; junction bases outside the gene matches: 7. Germline assignment: CDR1 SGHTA and CDR2 FQGNSA. In nucleotides, the CDR3 is TGTGCCAGCAGTCTAAATCTAGCGGGAGGCGAGCAGTACTTC. Translation gives CASSLNLAGGEQYF.

The rearrangement uses TRBV2 and TRBJ2-7, with D unclear. Germline V gives CDR1 SNHLY, CDR2 FYNNEI. Deletions cut 4 bases from V and 7 bases from J, with 14 bases between. There are 13 residues in the CDR3. CDR3 residues: CASSAPLEREQYF. For the CDR3, the DNA is TGTGCCAGCAGTGCCCCCCTCGAGAGGGAGCAGTACTTC.

Comment on this clone: Relative to the germline gene, one junction end is altered; a read error may explain this. The chain combines TRBV7-9 with TRBJ1-2; 8 nucleotides match TRBD1. From germline, CDR1 is SEHNR and CDR2 FQNEAQ (reference sequence). The CDR3 contains 15 residues. This CDR3 reads CSSSHSITGGNGYTF. The DNA for the CDR3 is TGTTCCAGCAGCCACTCTATCACAGGGGGGAATGGCTACACCTTC.

CDR3 loop: CASSLLVQETQYF. The CDR3 coding sequence is TGTGCCAGCAGCTTACTAGTACAAGAGACCCAGTACTTC. V is TRBV11-2 and J is TRBJ2-5; no definite D call. From germline, CDR1 is SGHAT and CDR2 FQNNGV. The V end lost 2 bases, the J end lost 2 bases, and 6 bases lay between the germline ends. The CDR3 covers 13 residues.

The rearrangement joins TRBV5-1 to TRBJ2-7; 9 nucleotides match TRBD1. Germline V lookup: CDR1 SGHRS, CDR2 YFSETQ. Trimming took 2 bases from V and 2 from J; bases not matched to a gene: 17. CDR3 size: 19 residues. The CDR3 nucleotides read TGCGCCAGCAGCTTTAGGACAGGGGAGACGTGGGCGGGTCCCTACGAGCAGTACTTC. As protein: CASSFRTGETWAGPYEQYF.

This clone is a singleton in its sample. The chain employs TRBV19 and TRBJ1-2; 7 bases map to TRBD1. Germline assignment: CDR1 LNHDA and CDR2 SQIVND (reference sequence). The V and J ends lost 7 bases and 1 base, in that order; junction bases with no gene match: 9. CDR3 size: 15 residues. CDR3 nucleotide sequence: TGTGCCAGTAAAACAGCCGGGACAGATAACTATGGCTACACCTTC. Amino acid sequence: CASKTAGTDNYGYTF. The full variable domain, in which reference TRBV19 and TRBJ1-2 provide the parts outside the CDR3, is DGGITQSPKYLFRKEGQNVTLSCEQNLNHDAMYWYRQDPGQGLRLIYYSQIVNDFQKGDIAEGYSVSREKKESFPLTVTSAQKNPTAFYLCASKTAGTDNYGYTFGSGTRLTVV.

This clone was found once. An end of the junction does not agree with germline; a read error may underlie this. The V and J genes are TRBV7-9 and TRBJ2-2, with TRBD2 as a possible D gene (5 bases). The CDR3 is 16 residues long. Germline values: CDR1 SEHNR, CDR2 FQNEAQ (reference sequence). CDR3 DNA sequence: TGTTCCAGCAGCCCGGGGAGCGGAGGGAACACCGGGGAGCTGTTTTTT. Translated, it gives CSSSPGSGGNTGELFF.

This clone was counted between two and nine times. The gene calls are TRBV19 and TRBJ1-2, with D unclear. V was pared by 8 bases and J by 2 bases, with 15 bases between. The germline V gene encodes CDR1 LNHDA and CDR2 SQIVND (reference sequence). The CDR3 length is 14 residues. The CDR3 reads CASYGPGLNYGYTF. Written as DNA, the CDR3 is TGTGCCAGTTACGGCCCCGGACTAAACTATGGCTACACCTTC.

Remarks on this clone: At one boundary the junction diverges from the germline segment, which might be a read error. The chain recombines TRBV7-9 with TRBJ2-1; TRBD2 matches at 7 bases. Looked up from germline, CDR1 is SEHNR and CDR2 is FQNEAQ (reference sequence). This CDR3 comprises 14 residues. CDR3 loop: CSSSLGGSYNEQFF. The CDR3 DNA sequence: TGTTCCAGCAGCTTAGGCGGGAGCTACAATGAGCAGTTCTTC.

The chain links TRBV11-2 to TRBJ2-5, with 7 bases lining up with TRBD1. V lost 4 bases and J lost 1; bases outside the gene matches: 12. The CDR3 spans 17 residues. Looked up from germline, CDR1 is SGHAT and CDR2 is FQNNGV. CDR3 nucleotide sequence: TGTGCCAGCAGCTCGACAGGGACCCGTTTAATCCAAGAGACCCAGTACTTC. Amino acids: CASSSTGTRLIQETQYF.

The V gene is TRBV27, the J gene TRBJ1-2; tentatively, D is TRBD1 (5 bases). This CDR3 contains 16 residues. With 5 bases removed from V and 0 bases from J, the gap between germline ends came to 16 bases. CDR1 MNHEY and CDR2 SMNVEV come from the germline V gene (reference sequence). CDR3 region: CASSTTTTAANYGYTF. The CDR3 region has the DNA TGTGCCAGCAGTACTACCACGACAGCTGCTAACTATGGCTACACCTTC.

The chain joins TRBV7-9 to TRBJ1-4; D is possibly TRBD1 (5 bases). This CDR3 comprises 17 residues. Germline lookup yields CDR1 SEHNR and CDR2 FQNEAQ (reference sequence). V lost 2 bases, J lost 7 bases, and 20 bases lay in between. The CDR3 here is CASSLNPTGGKGEKLFF. The CDR3 region has the DNA TGTGCCAGCAGCTTAAACCCAACCGGGGGTAAAGGTGAAAAACTGTTTTTT.

By share, this clone counts as medium-sized. The V gene is TRBV19, the J gene TRBJ1-1, with TRBD1 matching over 10 bases. Germline V gene sequence: CDR1 LNHDA, CDR2 SQIVND (reference sequence). J was trimmed by 5 bases and V by 6 bases; bases with no gene match: 9. This CDR3 contains 15 residues. CDR3 bases: TGTGCCAGTAGCTTCGCCGGGACAGGGGAGACTGAAGCTTTCTTT. Translated, it gives CASSFAGTGETEAFF.

The chain couples TRBV5-4 to TRBJ2-1; D perhaps matches TRBD1 (6 bases). V was clipped by 5 bases and J by 8 bases, with 20 bases between them. Germline CDR1 SGHNT, CDR2 YYREEE (reference sequence). The CDR3 covers 15 residues. The CDR3 spells CASRGVGASTDEQFF. The CDR3 nucleotides are TGTGCCAGCAGGGGGGTGGGGGCTTCCACCGATGAGCAGTTCTTC.

J is TRBJ2-7 and V is TRBV15; 9 positions agree with TRBD2. CDR3 length: 17 amino acids. Per the germline V gene, CDR1 is LNHNV and CDR2 is YYDKDF (reference sequence). With V trimmed by 0 bases and J by 3 bases, 9 bases remained unmatched. CDR3 in DNA: TGTGCCACCAGCAGAGAGGAGGGCGGGAGGGCCGTCTACGAGCAGTACTTC. This sequence encodes CATSREEGGRAVYEQYF.

This clone was seen once. This chain connects TRBV7-9 to TRBJ2-3, with TRBD1 identical over 9 bases. The CDR3 has 12 residues. After removal of 3 bases from V and 10 bases from J, the junction contained 2 bases not matched to a gene. Per the germline V gene, CDR1 is SEHNR and CDR2 is FQNEAQ (reference sequence). The CDR3 bases are TGTGCCAGCAGCTTGGGACAGGGTGCGCAGTATTTT. Its translation: CASSLGQGAQYF.

V and J are TRBV5-1 and TRBJ2-7; a possible D gene is TRBD2 (5 bases). The CDR3 is 13 residues long. The V end was cut by 2 bases, the J end by 2 bases, with 8 bases between. Germline lookup yields CDR1 SGHRS and CDR2 YFSETQ. The CDR3 loop is CASSFEGPYEQYF. For the CDR3, the DNA is TGCGCCAGCAGCTTTGAGGGTCCCTACGAGCAGTACTTC.

The rearrangement links TRBV25-1 to TRBJ2-7; tentatively, D is TRBD1 (5 bases). The CDR3 contains 13 residues. The germline V gene has CDR1 MGHDK and CDR2 SYGVNS. V shed 7 bases and J shed 5 bases, with 15 bases lying between them. The CDR3 reads CASTVEVGHEQYF. The CDR3 nucleotides read TGTGCCAGCACGGTAGAGGTGGGGCACGAGCAGTACTTC.

In its sample, this clone was seen a few times. One base separates it from a far larger clone, so it is likely a read error. This chain connects TRBV7-9 to TRBJ1-2; unclear D gene. The CDR3 is made up of 15 amino acids. The germline CDR1 and CDR2 sequences are SEHNR and FQNEAQ (reference sequence). The CDR3 nucleotides read TGTTCCAGCAGCTTACCGAGAACCAATAACTATGGCTACACCTTC. Translating gives CSSSLPRTNNYGYTF.

The chain has TRBV11-2 and TRBJ1-3; no firm D call. The CDR3 has 18 residues. The V end was cut by 3 bases, the J end by 0 bases, with 18 bases between. Germline V gene sequence: CDR1 SGHAT, CDR2 FQNNGV. The CDR3: CASSLEPGGVYSGNTIYF. The CDR3 nucleotides are TGTGCCAGCAGCTTGGAACCCGGAGGCGTCTACTCTGGAAACACCATATATTTT.

The chain recombines TRBV7-9 with TRBJ2-2; D perhaps matches TRBD2 (5 bases). Germline V gene lookup returns CDR1 SEHNR and CDR2 FQNEAQ (reference sequence). This CDR3 is 13 amino acids long. V was pared by 8 bases and J by 3 bases, with 10 bases between. The CDR3 DNA reads as TGTGCCAGCGCGCAGGACTACACCGGGGAGCTGTTTTTT. It is translated as CASAQDYTGELFF. The variable domain in full, completed from reference TRBV7-9 and TRBJ2-2, reads DTGVSQNPRHKITKRGQNVTFRCDPISEHNRLYWYRQTLGQGPEFLTYFQNEAQLEKSRLLSDRFSAERPKGSFSTLEIQRTEQGDSAMYLCASAQDYTGELFFGEGSRLTVL.

This clone was counted between two and nine times. The DNA is omitted, as the CDR3 cannot be located on it reliably, and the CDR3 follows TCRdb's listing. The V call is TRBV29-1, the J call TRBJ2-1; TRBD2, the D gene given by the table, was not confirmed from the DNA. The CDR3 sequence runs 16 residues, both termini included. The germline V gene encodes CDR1 SQVTM and CDR2 ANQGSEA. The CDR3 sequence is CSVGHGTSGREAGRFF.